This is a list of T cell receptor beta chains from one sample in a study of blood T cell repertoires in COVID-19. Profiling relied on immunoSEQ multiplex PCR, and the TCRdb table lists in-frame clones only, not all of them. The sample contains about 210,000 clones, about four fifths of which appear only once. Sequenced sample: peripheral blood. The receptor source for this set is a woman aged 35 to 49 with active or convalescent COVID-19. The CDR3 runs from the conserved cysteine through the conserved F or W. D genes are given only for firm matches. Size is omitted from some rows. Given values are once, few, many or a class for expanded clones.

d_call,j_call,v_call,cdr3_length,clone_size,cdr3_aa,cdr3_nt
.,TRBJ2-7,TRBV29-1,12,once,CTDPLREDEQYF,TGCACCGATCCATTAAGGGAGGACGAGCAGTACTTC
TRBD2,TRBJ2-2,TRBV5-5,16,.,CASSLLAGDGAGELFF,TGTGCCAGCAGCTTGCTAGCGGGAGACGGAGCCGGGGAGCTGTTTTTT
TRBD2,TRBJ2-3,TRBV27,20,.,CASSSPTLAGGVGGTDTQYF,TGTGCCAGCAGTTCTCCTACCTTAGCGGGAGGCGTAGGGGGCACAGATACGCAGTATTTT
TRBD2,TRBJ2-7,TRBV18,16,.,CASSPRGGAFSYEQYF,TGTGCCAGCTCACCTCGGGGGGGGGCCTTTTCCTACGAGCAGTACTTC
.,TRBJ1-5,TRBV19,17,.,CASSIAGTNYSNQPQHF,TGTGCCAGTAGTATAGCCGGGACAAATTATAGCAATCAGCCCCAGCATTTT
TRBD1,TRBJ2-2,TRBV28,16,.,CASSLGGQGYTGELFF,TGTGCCAGCAGTTTGGGGGGACAGGGGTACACCGGGGAGCTGTTTTTT
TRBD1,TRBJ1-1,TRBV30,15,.,CAWEVTGEANTEAFF,TGTGCCTGGGAGGTCACAGGGGAAGCGAACACTGAAGCTTTCTTT
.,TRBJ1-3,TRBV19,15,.,CASSKPGRTGNTIYF,TGTGCCAGTAGTAAGCCAGGGAGGACTGGAAACACCATATATTTT
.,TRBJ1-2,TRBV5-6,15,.,CASSFWTLVNYGYTF,TGTGCCAGCAGCTTCTGGACACTCGTTAACTATGGCTACACCTTC
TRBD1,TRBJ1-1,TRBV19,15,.,CASSNGGTGDTEAFF,TGTGCCAGTAGTAACGGAGGGACAGGGGACACTGAAGCTTTCTTT